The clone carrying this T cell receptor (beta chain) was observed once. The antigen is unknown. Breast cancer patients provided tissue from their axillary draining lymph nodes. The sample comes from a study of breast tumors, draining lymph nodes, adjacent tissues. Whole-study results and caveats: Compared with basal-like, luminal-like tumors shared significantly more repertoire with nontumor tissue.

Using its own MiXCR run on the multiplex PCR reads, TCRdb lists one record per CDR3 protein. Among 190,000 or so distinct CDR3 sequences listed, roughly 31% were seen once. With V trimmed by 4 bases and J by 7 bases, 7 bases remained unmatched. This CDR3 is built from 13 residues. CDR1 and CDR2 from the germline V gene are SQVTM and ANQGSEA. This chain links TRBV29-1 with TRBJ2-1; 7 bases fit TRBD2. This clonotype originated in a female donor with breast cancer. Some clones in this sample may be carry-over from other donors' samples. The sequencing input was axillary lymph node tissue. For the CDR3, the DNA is TGCAGCGTTGGGGGGAAGCGGGATAATGAGCAGTTCTTC. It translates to CSVGGKRDNEQFF.